The entry below gives a single T cell receptor beta chain sequence along with its context. The antigen remains unidentified. The primer mix had 60 Vbeta and 13 Jbeta primers. Produced via immunoSEQ multiplex PCR; TCRdb's table is partial and in-frame only. This table holds about 120,000 clones, approximately 76% found once. Everyone who donated was a healthy bone marrow donor. This sample was taken from a study of cytomegalovirus exposure and HLA in healthy donors. Study results and limitations: In a later analysis, HLA-C alleles had the fewest associated TCRs, DRB1 alleles the most.

The source material was PBMCs. The sequence derives from a man in his fifties in good health and CMV-seropositive.

The CDR3 sequence is CASSGSGSFFEQFF. The CDR3 DNA reads as TGTGCCAGCAGTGGTAGCGGGAGCTTCTTTGAGCAGTTCTTC. The chain has TRBV6-5 and TRBJ2-1; TRBD2 agrees at 9 bases. CDR3 length equals 14 residues. Germline V gives CDR1 MNHEY, CDR2 SVGAGI. The ends lost 5 bases at V and 9 bases at J; junction bases unmatched: 8.